The 6 T cell receptor beta chains below were found in one sample sequenced in a study of Graves' ophthalmopathy and Graves' hyperthyroidism. RNA transcripts were the source from which TCR beta CDR3 regions were amplified. HTBI-primed RT-PCR formed the first round, and a multiplex PCR formed the second. TCRdb re-called the multiplex PCR reads with MiXCR, one entry per CDR3 protein. This table has roughly 350,000 distinct CDR3 sequences, approximately 18% appearing once. Sample: peripheral blood. The receptors here all came from an adult woman with stable Graves' hyperthyroidism.

This clonotype was found many times. The rearrangement uses TRBV30 and TRBJ1-1, with D perhaps TRBD1 (5 bases). CDR3 length: 13 residues. Germline values: CDR1 GTSNPN, CDR2 SVGIG (reference sequence). The V and J ends lost 0 bases and 1 base respectively, with 6 bases between them. The CDR3 region has the DNA TGTGCCTGGAGTGTCGGGGGGAACACTGAAGCTTTCTTT. Amino acids: CAWSVGGNTEAFF.

The rearrangement links TRBV6-1 to TRBJ2-5, with a weak D call TRBD1 (6 bases). This CDR3 has 13 residues. The germline CDR1 and CDR2 sequences are MNHNS and SASEGT. The germline V and J ends were trimmed by 6 bases and 5 bases, with 13 bases remaining between them. The CDR3 sequence is CASRGYRAETQYF. Here the CDR3 DNA reads TGTGCCAGCAGGGGTTACAGGGCCGAGACCCAGTACTTC.

The V gene is TRBV27, the J gene TRBJ1-1; D is unclear. Germline V lookup: CDR1 MNHEY, CDR2 SMNVEV (reference sequence). V was shortened by 6 bases and J by 7 bases, with 24 bases between the two germline ends. This CDR3 spans 16 amino acids. In nucleotides, the CDR3 is TGTGCCAGCAGCCCCAACCCCCGGAGGAGTAGGAATGAAGCTTTCTTT. Residues: CASSPNPRRSRNEAFF.

This clonotype has ten or more counts. The V call is TRBV19, the J call TRBJ1-1; weak D call: TRBD1 (6 bases). CDR1 is LNHDA, CDR2 SQIVND, per germline (reference sequence). CDR3 length equals 13 residues. V was pared by 3 bases and J by 3 bases, with 8 bases between. The chain's CDR3 is CASSIRGDTEAFF. The DNA of the CDR3 is TGTGCCAGTAGTATCAGGGGTGACACTGAAGCTTTCTTT.

The chain is built from TRBV6-2 or TRBV6-3 and TRBJ1-2, with TRBD1 matching 12 bases. J gave up 3 bases and V 7 bases, and 15 bases lay outside the gene matches. Germline loops: CDR1 MNHEY, CDR2 SVGEGT. The CDR3 sequence is 18 residues long. CDR3 in DNA: TGTGCCAGCAAAAAGACCGTAGGTGGGACAGGGGGCGACTATGGCTACACCTTC. Encoded protein: CASKKTVGGTGGDYGYTF.

As concerns this clonotype: It is likely a read error, because the conserved phenylalanine at the end of the CDR3 is missing. The chain links TRBV7-3 to TRBJ1-1, with D possibly TRBD1 on 5 matching bases. Trimming shortened V by 5 bases and J by 0 bases, and 10 bases separated the two germline ends. The CDR3 is made up of 14 amino acids. Germline lookup yields CDR1 SGHTA and CDR2 FQGTGA. This CDR3 reads CASSLRALNTEAFL. CDR3 nucleotides: TGTGCCAGCAGCCTCAGGGCGCTGAACACTGAAGCTTTCTTG.